This T cell receptor beta chain is from a study of CD8 T cells in Susac syndrome (dated by TCRdb to between 2017 and 2020). Study-wide context: The study used repertoire sequencing to test whether antigen drove CD8+ T cell activation and differentiation in Susac syndrome. General study outcomes and caveats: The study acknowledged that relatively few individuals were included in the TCR sequencing and HLA analysis.

In regard to this clonotype: It lacks a known antigen. No clone much larger than this one lies a single base away; base qualities are absent.

The CDR3 runs 16 amino acids, cysteine and phenylalanine included. Of the read, only the CDR3 DNA is kept; its 48 bases are in frame from base 1. Trimming removed 8 bases from V and 1 base from J; the gene matches leave 11 bases unexplained. RNA was extracted using the RNeasy kit, and about 0.45 to 1 microgram was reverse transcribed with random hexamers. The immunoSEQ multiplex PCR assay, covering 54 Vbeta and 13 Jbeta segments, was used to amplify TCR beta CDR3 regions. PCR amplification bias was corrected by using a synthetic template baseline for primer optimization and computational correction. In the paper's pipeline: Reads were annotated to V, D and J genes according to IMGT and were analyzed with immunoSEQ Analyzer, with only productive sequences retained. To calculate clonality, Shannon entropy was normalized by log2 of the number of productive unique sequences and then subtracted from one. For each patient and control, public and private clones were evaluated among the 100 most prevalent clones. Clones were defined as Susac-specific when absent from the healthy and MS cohorts, from roughly 1,000 published viral clones and from other ImmuneACCESS disease sequences. Clones were called with MiXCR by TCRdb after fastp trimmed the public reads at Q25, and only in-frame beta chains were retained. Under each unique CDR3 protein, matching rows form one entry showing the most common genes and DNA. Here the V and J calls rest on TCRdb's processing, not on the authors' analysis. The sample data list 90,000 to 150,000 distinct CDR3 sequences, and approximately 94% of these were observed just once. The ten largest clones capture more than 0.09% of the sample.

Peripheral blood CD8+ and CD4+ T cells from healthy donors, Susac syndrome patients and multiple sclerosis patients were profiled by high-throughput TCR beta sequencing. Healthy donors were age- and sex-matched controls. Bulk CD8+ and CD4+ T cells were purified by magnetic negative isolation, while CD8+ TEMRA cells were enriched using FACS. Blood was drawn into EDTA tubes, processed within 24 hours, and PBMCs were isolated by density gradient centrifugation. PBMCs destined for TCR sequencing were cryopreserved in liquid nitrogen and later thawed in a 37 °C water bath. A purity of at least 90% was achieved for sorted or isolated CD4+, CD8+ and CD8+ TEMRA cells.

This sequence was found in a human donor in good health. The chain is assembled from TRBV5-3 and TRBJ2-7, with TRBD1 matching 11 junction bases. TRBV5-3 is recorded as an ORF, its role being uncertain. Specimen: CD4+ T cells from PBMCs. Here the CDR3 is given as CASSPTGTGGSYEQYF. The DNA sequence is TGTGCCAGCAGCCCGACAGGGACAGGGGGGTCCTACGAGCAGTACTTC.